Following are 18 T cell receptor beta chains from one sample sequenced in a study of T cell changes during pregnancy in multiple sclerosis. The repertoire was sequenced with immunoSEQ multiplex PCR; TCRdb's copy has only in-frame clones and lacks some. The data contain around 36,000 clones, about 92% of them seen just once; the ten biggest clones take up under 15%. Specimen: CD8+ T cells from peripheral blood mononuclear cells, collected in the first trimester of pregnancy. These receptors were obtained from a female donor with multiple sclerosis, enrolled in a pregnancy study.

V gene TRBV4-1 combines with J gene TRBJ2-7, with 11 bases lining up with TRBD1. The junction had 9 bases not matched to a gene; V was cut back by 0 bases and J by 5 bases. Germline assignment: CDR1 MGHRA and CDR2 YSYEKL. The CDR3 runs to 17 residues. The chain's CDR3 is CASSQEKIGTGGDEQYF. The CDR3 coding sequence is TGCGCCAGCAGCCAAGAAAAAATTGGGACAGGGGGAGACGAGCAGTACTTC.

The V call is TRBV4-1, the J call TRBJ2-2, with D tentatively TRBD1 (6 bases). The CDR3 extends over 13 amino acids. Germline V CDR1 and CDR2: MGHRA, YSYEKL. The V end lost 10 bases, the J end lost 3 bases, and 12 bases lay between the germline ends. This chain's CDR3 is CATQRTDTGELFF. The CDR3 coding sequence is TGCGCCACCCAACGGACAGACACCGGGGAGCTGTTTTTT.

The chain combines TRBV13 with TRBJ2-7, with 8 bases matching TRBD1. CDR3 length: 14 amino acids. From germline, CDR1 is PRHDT and CDR2 FYEKMQ (reference sequence). Trimming at V came to 4 bases and at J to 7 bases, leaving 9 bases not matched to a gene. CDR3 amino acids: CASSSGQGPGEQYF. CDR3 in DNA: TGTGCCAGCAGCTCAGGACAGGGCCCGGGGGAGCAGTACTTC.

V gene TRBV10-3 combines with J gene TRBJ2-7; D not certain. The germline gives CDR1 ENHRY, CDR2 SYGVKD. The V and J ends lost 3 bases and 3 bases respectively, with 9 bases between them. The CDR3 extends over 13 amino acids. CDR3 coding DNA: TGTGCCATCAGTGATACGAACTACTACGAGCAGTACTTC. Translating gives CAISDTNYYEQYF.

The chain couples TRBV7-6 to TRBJ2-5, with D maybe TRBD2 (7 bases). Per the germline V gene, CDR1 is SGHVS and CDR2 is FNYEAQ. The CDR3 has 12 amino acids. The V and J ends lost 3 bases and 9 bases respectively, with 11 bases between them. The CDR3 protein is CASSFEGGAQYF. The DNA of the CDR3 is TGTGCCAGCAGCTTCGAGGGGGGGGCCCAGTACTTC.

The CDR3 reads CASSIAQAGYGYTF. Written as DNA, the CDR3 is TGTGCCAGTAGTATAGCCCAGGCAGGCTATGGCTACACCTTC. This rearrangement joins TRBV19 to TRBJ1-2, with D unresolved. V was shortened by 1 base and J by 4 bases, with 10 bases between the two germline ends. Germline V gives CDR1 LNHDA, CDR2 SQIVND (reference sequence). The CDR3 spans 14 residues.

The chain is built from TRBV6-1 and TRBJ2-7; tentatively, D is TRBD2 (6 bases). The V end was cut by 4 bases, the J end by 4 bases, with 11 bases between. The CDR3 has 13 residues. Germline CDR1 and CDR2: MNHNS and SASEGT. CDR3: CASSGDFQYEQYF. The CDR3 DNA reads as TGTGCCAGCAGTGGGGACTTTCAATACGAGCAGTACTTC.

This chain uses TRBV5-8 with TRBJ1-6; the match to TRBD1 covers 7 bases. Germline assignment: CDR1 SGHTS and CDR2 YDEGEE. The junction had 7 bases not matched to a gene; V was cut back by 4 bases and J by 0 bases. The CDR3 extends over 17 amino acids. The CDR3 region has the DNA TGTGCCAGCAGCGGGGGACAGCCCAGCTCCTATAATTCACCCCTCCACTTT. Encoded protein: CASSGGQPSSYNSPLHF.

This clone appeared a single time. In DNA form, the CDR3 reads TGCGCCAGCAGCCCCGCGGGGAACACTGAAGCTTTCTTT. This codes for CASSPAGNTEAFF. The rearrangement uses TRBV4-1 and TRBJ1-1; D is unresolved. Germline CDR1 MGHRA, CDR2 YSYEKL. This CDR3 contains 13 residues. V dropped 4 bases and J dropped 1 base, with 7 bases sitting between them.

The rearrangement links TRBV2 to TRBJ1-1; possibly TRBD1 for D (5 bases). Trimming shortened V by 10 bases and J by 3 bases, and 21 bases separated the two germline ends. The length of the CDR3 is 15 residues. Per germline, CDR1 SNHLY and CDR2 FYNNEI. CDR3 in amino acids: CATPIQEWGDTEAFF. The CDR3 coding sequence is TGTGCCACGCCAATACAGGAATGGGGGGACACTGAAGCTTTCTTT.

The chain joins TRBV27 to TRBJ1-2, with 8 nucleotides matching TRBD1. This CDR3 is 13 amino acids long. Germline V lookup: CDR1 MNHEY, CDR2 SMNVEV (reference sequence). With 5 bases clipped from V and 8 bases from J, the junction kept 7 bases outside the gene matches. The DNA of the CDR3 is TGTGCCAGCAGTCAGGGGGCGTGGGAAGGCTACACCTTC. Translating gives CASSQGAWEGYTF.

The chain combines TRBV27 with TRBJ2-5; D is perhaps TRBD2 (6 bases). The germline V gene has CDR1 MNHEY and CDR2 SMNVEV (reference sequence). Between the trimmed V and J ends, which lost 6 bases and 3 bases, there was a span of 20 bases. This CDR3 has 16 residues. The CDR3 is CASSNEWDSWKETQYF. The CDR3 DNA reads as TGTGCCAGCAGCAACGAATGGGACTCCTGGAAAGAGACCCAGTACTTC.

V usage is TRBV19 and J usage is TRBJ1-5; a weak D match, TRBD1 (6 bases). Per germline, CDR1 LNHDA and CDR2 SQIVND (reference sequence). The CDR3 is made up of 14 amino acids. V was clipped by 3 bases and J by 3 bases, with 9 bases between them. The chain's CDR3 is CASSMGGHNQPQHF. The DNA for the CDR3 is TGTGCCAGTAGTATGGGGGGGCACAATCAGCCCCAGCATTTT.

The genes are TRBV5-6 and TRBJ2-3; no definite D call. CDR3 size: 12 residues. Germline V CDR1 and CDR2: SGHDT, YYEEEE. Between the trimmed V and J ends, which lost 2 bases and 3 bases, there was a span of 4 bases. In DNA, the CDR3 is TGTGCCAGCAGCTTCTTTACAGATACGCAGTATTTT. This translates into CASSFFTDTQYF.

This sequence joins TRBV27 and TRBJ1-2, with 11 positions matching TRBD1. The CDR3 covers 16 residues. Losses at the gene ends were 3 bases for V and 4 bases for J; bases not matched to a gene: 7. The germline CDR1 and CDR2 sequences are MNHEY and SMNVEV (reference sequence). This CDR3 reads CASSFGTGGPLYGYTF. The CDR3, as DNA: TGTGCCAGCAGTTTTGGGACAGGGGGGCCCCTCTATGGCTACACCTTC.

The CDR3 region is CASSLAKGVAGFQETQYF. Written as DNA, the CDR3 is TGTGCCAGCAGCTTGGCCAAGGGTGTAGCGGGGTTCCAAGAGACCCAGTACTTC. The chain couples TRBV5-6 to TRBJ2-5, with 8 bases lining up with TRBD2. Trimming cost V 0 bases and J 1 base; bases outside gene matches: 11. The CDR3 length is 18 residues. Germline CDR1 SGHDT, CDR2 YYEEEE.

V and J are TRBV5-6 and TRBJ1-5, with 10 bases that match TRBD1. The CDR3 runs 19 residues. V shed 4 bases, J shed 0 bases, and the junction held 13 bases outside the gene matches. From germline, CDR1 is SGHDT and CDR2 YYEEEE. The CDR3 DNA is TGTGCCAGCAGCCATGGGGCGGGACAGGGGAGTCATAGCAATCAGCCCCAGCATTTT. Translation gives CASSHGAGQGSHSNQPQHF.

The chain carries TRBV9 and TRBJ2-1; 8 bases align to TRBD2. The CDR3 sequence is 17 residues long. CDR1 is SGDLS, CDR2 YYNGEE, per germline. The ends lost 4 bases at V and 4 bases at J; junction bases unmatched: 13. CDR3 in amino acids: CASSSPTKRGPYNEQFF. Written as DNA, the CDR3 is TGTGCCAGCAGCTCCCCGACTAAGCGGGGGCCATACAATGAGCAGTTCTTC.